This entry lists 16 T cell receptor beta chains sequenced from one sample in a study of graft-versus-host responses after intestinal transplantation. The authors processed graft tissue to release intraepithelial and lamina propria lymphocytes. Produced via immunoSEQ multiplex PCR; TCRdb's table is partial and in-frame only. The table has approximately 16,000 clones, roughly 60% seen once; the top ten hold 9.5% to 15%. The material sequenced was ileum tissue, taken 524 days after transplant. The receptor set was obtained from a human patient who received an intestinal transplant, so some T cells may come from the graft donor.

The gene calls are TRBV2 and TRBJ1-2; D ambiguous. The CDR3 runs to 12 residues. From germline, CDR1 is SNHLY and CDR2 FYNNEI. V lost 7 bases and J 6 bases, leaving 12 bases between the germline ends. The CDR3 is CASKAGGDGYTF. CDR3 coding DNA: TGTGCCAGCAAGGCGGGAGGAGATGGCTACACCTTC.

The chain carries TRBV11-1 and TRBJ1-5; possible D gene TRBD1, 6 bases. Trimming shortened V by 5 bases and J by 3 bases, and 20 bases separated the two germline ends. Germline-derived CDR1 and CDR2 are SGHAT and FQDESV (reference sequence). This CDR3 region has 17 residues. This chain's CDR3 is CASSPHPPGQYNQPQHF. CDR3 nucleotides: TGTGCCAGCAGCCCTCATCCGCCCGGACAGTACAATCAGCCCCAGCATTTT.

The chain's CDR3 is CASSFEWGGGTDTQYF. In nucleotides, the CDR3 is TGCGCCAGCAGCTTCGAGTGGGGAGGCGGCACAGATACGCAGTATTTT. The chain employs TRBV5-1 and TRBJ2-3; a weak D match, TRBD2 (6 bases). V lost 2 bases, J lost 1 base, and 14 bases lay in between. From germline, CDR1 is SGHRS and CDR2 YFSETQ. CDR3 length equals 16 residues. The whole variable domain, remainder taken from reference TRBV5-1 and TRBJ2-3, is KAGVTQTPRYLIKTRGQQVTLSCSPISGHRSVSWYQQTPGQGLQFLFEYFSETQRNKGNFPGRFSGRQFSNSRSEMNVSTLELGDSALYLCASSFEWGGGTDTQYFGPGTRLTVL.

V usage is TRBV27 and J usage is TRBJ1-4, with 8 positions matching TRBD1. The CDR3 loop spans 14 amino acids. The germline V gene has CDR1 MNHEY and CDR2 SMNVEV (reference sequence). Trimming cost V 6 bases and J 7 bases; bases outside gene matches: 7. Here the CDR3 reads CASSLTGVREKLFF. The CDR3 coding sequence is TGTGCCAGCAGCCTGACAGGGGTCCGTGAAAAACTGTTTTTT.

J is TRBJ2-7 and V is TRBV21-1; TRBD2 is taken as the D call from the table, unchecked against the DNA. TRBV21-1 is a documented pseudogene. This CDR3 contains 18 residues. The chain's CDR3 is CASSKAPQRPGSSYEQYF. Written as DNA, the CDR3 is TGTGCCAGCAGCAAAGCGCCTCAGCGGCCAGGCAGCTCCTACGAGCAGTACTTC.

This clone was seen only a few times. The genes are TRBV7-2 and TRBJ2-3; TRBD2 matches 13 bases. The CDR3 runs to 18 residues. The germline gives CDR1 SGHTA, CDR2 FQGNSA. Trimming took 5 bases from V and 0 from J; bases not matched to a gene: 8. The chain's CDR3 is CASSRQGTSGTSTDTQYF. CDR3 coding DNA: TGTGCCAGCAGCCGACAGGGGACTAGCGGGACTAGCACAGATACGCAGTATTTT.

The CDR3, as DNA: TGTGCCAGCAGCCTGACAGGCTCTGGGGCCAACGTCCTGACTTTC. This translates into CASSLTGSGANVLTF. The chain uses TRBV27 and TRBJ2-6; possible D gene TRBD1, 6 bases. This CDR3 region has 15 residues. Germline V gene data show CDR1 as MNHEY and CDR2 as SMNVEV (reference sequence). V was shortened by 6 bases and J by 0 bases, with 9 bases between the two germline ends.

The chain is built from TRBV7-2 and TRBJ2-4; 11 bases match TRBD2. The junction had 7 bases not matched to a gene; V was cut back by 1 base and J by 8 bases. The germline gives CDR1 SGHTA, CDR2 FQGNSA. The CDR3 spans 16 residues. CDR3 residues: CASSLGTSGGRDIQYF. The CDR3 nucleotides read TGTGCCAGCAGCTTAGGAACTAGCGGGGGCAGGGACATTCAGTACTTC.

The V and J genes are TRBV2 and TRBJ1-1, with a weak D call TRBD1 (6 bases). The germline V gene has CDR1 SNHLY and CDR2 FYNNEI. The V gene lost 5 bases and the J gene lost 4 bases, with 11 bases spanning the gap. CDR3 length: 13 residues. The CDR3 sequence: CASSYLQGTEAFF. The DNA for the CDR3 is TGTGCCAGCAGTTACCTACAGGGCACTGAAGCTTTCTTT.

V usage is TRBV30 and J usage is TRBJ2-3; TRBD1 agrees at 7 bases. J lost 5 bases, V lost 4 bases, and 6 bases had no gene match. The germline gives CDR1 GTSNPN, CDR2 SVGIG (reference sequence). There are 13 residues in the CDR3. CDR3 loop: CAWMSGQLDTQYF. The DNA of the CDR3 is TGTGCCTGGATGTCGGGACAGCTAGATACGCAGTATTTT.

V gene TRBV6-4 combines with J gene TRBJ2-2, with 9 bases lining up with TRBD2. After removal of 0 bases from V and 4 bases from J, the junction contained 0 bases not matched to a gene. The CDR3 covers 15 residues. The germline CDR1 and CDR2 sequences are MRHNA and SNTAGT. CDR3 DNA sequence: TGTGCCAGCAGTGACTCAGCGGGGGGCACCGGGGAGCTGTTTTTT. It codes for CASSDSAGGTGELFF.

CDR3 in amino acids: CASSLEFRQGYSNYGYTF. The DNA of the CDR3 is TGTGCCAGCAGCTTAGAGTTTCGTCAGGGATACTCTAACTATGGCTACACCTTC. This chain joins TRBV7-6 and TRBJ1-2; possibly TRBD1 for D (5 bases). Germline V gives CDR1 SGHVS, CDR2 FNYEAQ. V was trimmed by 1 base and J by 0 bases, leaving 18 bases between them. This CDR3 contains 18 residues.

The chain employs TRBV4-2 and TRBJ2-7; weak D call: TRBD1 (5 bases). Trimming removed 0 bases from V and 2 bases from J, with 14 bases in between. Germline assignment: CDR1 LGHNA and CDR2 YNFKEQ. The CDR3 covers 16 residues. CDR3 amino acids: CASSQEWGRVTYEQYF. In DNA form, the CDR3 reads TGTGCCAGCAGCCAAGAATGGGGCAGGGTGACCTACGAGCAGTACTTC.

The chain carries TRBV7-2 and TRBJ2-7, with no clear D. Germline lookup yields CDR1 SGHTA and CDR2 FQGNSA. The CDR3 runs to 15 residues. V dropped 0 bases and J dropped 0 bases, with 9 bases sitting between them. DNA for the CDR3: TGTGCCAGCAGCTTAGCGCGATCGCTCTCCTACGAGCAGTACTTC. Translation gives CASSLARSLSYEQYF.

The J gene is TRBJ2-5, the V gene TRBV19; D gene unclear. V was pared by 3 bases and J by 4 bases, with 3 bases between. Germline-derived CDR1 and CDR2 are LNHDA and SQIVND (reference sequence). The CDR3 contains 11 residues. The CDR3 reads CASSIRETQYF. In nucleotides, the CDR3 is TGTGCCAGTAGTATCCGAGAGACCCAGTACTTC. The full variable domain, with the rest looked up from reference TRBV19 and TRBJ2-5, is DGGITQSPKYLFRKEGQNVTLSCEQNLNHDAMYWYRQDPGQGLRLIYYSQIVNDFQKGDIAEGYSVSREKKESFPLTVTSAQKNPTAFYLCASSIRETQYFGPGTRLLVL.

This chain uses TRBV2 with TRBJ1-6, with a weak D call TRBD1 (6 bases). This CDR3 is 14 amino acids long. Trimming removed 3 bases from V and 8 bases from J, with 11 bases in between. The V gene's germline CDR1 is SNHLY and CDR2 FYNNEI. The CDR3 nucleotides are TGTGCCAGCAGTGACTCCAGGGGTCATTCACCCCTCCACTTT. Translation: CASSDSRGHSPLHF.